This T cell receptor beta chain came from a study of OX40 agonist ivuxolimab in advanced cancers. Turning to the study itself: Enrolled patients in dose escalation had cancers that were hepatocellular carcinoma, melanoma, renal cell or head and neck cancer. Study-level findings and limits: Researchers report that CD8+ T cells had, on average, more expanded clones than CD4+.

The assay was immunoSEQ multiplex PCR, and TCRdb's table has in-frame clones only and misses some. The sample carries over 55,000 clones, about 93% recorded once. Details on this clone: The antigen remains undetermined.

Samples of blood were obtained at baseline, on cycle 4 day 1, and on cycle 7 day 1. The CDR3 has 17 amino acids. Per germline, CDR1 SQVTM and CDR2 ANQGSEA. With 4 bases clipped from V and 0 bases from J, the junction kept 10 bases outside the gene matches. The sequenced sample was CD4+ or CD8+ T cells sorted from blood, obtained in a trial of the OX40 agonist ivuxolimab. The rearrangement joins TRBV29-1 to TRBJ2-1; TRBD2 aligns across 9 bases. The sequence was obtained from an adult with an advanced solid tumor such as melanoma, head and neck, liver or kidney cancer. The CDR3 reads CSVVGLASYYSYNEQFF. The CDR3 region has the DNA TGCAGCGTTGTGGGACTAGCCTCCTACTACTCCTACAATGAGCAGTTCTTC.